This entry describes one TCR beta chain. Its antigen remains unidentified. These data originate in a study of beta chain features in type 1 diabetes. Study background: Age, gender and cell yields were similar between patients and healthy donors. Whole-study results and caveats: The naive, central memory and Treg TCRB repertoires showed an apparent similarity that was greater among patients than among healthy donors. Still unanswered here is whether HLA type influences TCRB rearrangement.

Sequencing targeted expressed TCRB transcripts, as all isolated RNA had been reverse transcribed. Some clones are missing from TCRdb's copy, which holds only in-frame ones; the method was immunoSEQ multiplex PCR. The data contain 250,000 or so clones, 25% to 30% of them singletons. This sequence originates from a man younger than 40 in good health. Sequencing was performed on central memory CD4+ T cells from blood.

Here the CDR3 reads CAWSATSGGTDTQYF. In DNA, the CDR3 is TGTGCCTGGAGTGCGACTAGCGGGGGCACAGATACGCAGTATTTT. The chain uses TRBV30 and TRBJ2-3; the match to TRBD2 covers 11 bases. The CDR3 sequence is 15 residues long. CDR1 and CDR2 (germline): GTSNPN, SVGIG (reference sequence). Trimming at V came to 1 base and at J to 1 base, leaving 1 base not matched to a gene.